This T cell receptor beta chain was documented in a study of T cells after yellow fever vaccination. This clonotype has at least ten counts. TCRdb reanalysed the 5' RACE reads using MiXCR and keeps one entry per CDR3 protein. This sample has 250,000 or so distinct CDR3 sequences, with over 3% found just once. This specimen was PBMCs, taken 15 days after the yellow fever booster vaccination. The sequence came from a man younger than 35 who received the YFV17D yellow fever vaccine.

As DNA, the CDR3 is TGTGCCAGCAGCACCTCCGGGACTAGCGTTTACACCGGGGAGCTGTTTTTT. Protein sequence: CASSTSGTSVYTGELFF. The chain is built from TRBV7-3 and TRBJ2-2; TRBD2 agrees at 10 bases. V lost 5 bases to trimming and J lost 3 bases; unmatched junction nucleotides: 9. Germline V gives CDR1 SGHTA, CDR2 FQGTGA. The CDR3 contains 17 residues.